This T cell receptor (beta chain) was found in a study of immune evolution from preneoplasia to lung adenocarcinoma (dated by TCRdb to 2020 to 2022). The study in broad terms: HLA loss of heterozygosity was found in 6.5% to 8% of AIS, over 13% of MIA and about a third of ADC lesions, and in no AAH lesions. Immune contexture across lung adenocarcinoma precursors and invasive adenocarcinoma was profiled using immune gene expression, TCR sequencing and multiplex immunofluorescence. Resected precursor lesions (AAH, AIS, MIA) and invasive adenocarcinomas were compared with paired morphologically normal lung tissue. Sample size was based on specimen availability rather than a prior power calculation. The immune data were combined with whole exome sequencing and methylation data from the same cohort of nodules. The overall cohort comprised 53 patients with pulmonary nodules who underwent surgical resection. The TCR sequencing data were obtained from 51 patients. According to the study, about a hundred samples went through TCR sequencing. Class I HLA alleles were inferred from exome data with POLYSOLVER, and allele-specific HLA loss was detected with LOHHLA.

Based on the germline V gene, the CDR1 and CDR2 sequences are KGHSH and LQKENI. The junction shows trimming of 5 bases on V and 6 bases on J, plus 13 bases between the germline ends. The cysteine opens and the phenylalanine closes a CDR3 of 13 amino acids. Kept here is only the CDR3 DNA, which spans 39 bases and is read in frame from base 1. TCR beta CDR3 regions were sequenced from DNA using the immunoSEQ hsTCRbeta Kit. From the authors' description of their analysis: TCR sequencing data were analysed with the ImmunoSEQ Analyzer. T cell clonality was calculated on productive rearrangements as 1 minus Pielou's evenness. The inverse Simpson index, applied to productive templates, was used to measure T cell diversity. T cell density was TCR beta template counts normalized to usable DNA, estimated by amplifying and sequencing housekeeping genes. TCR metrics were compared across histologic stages using two-sided Kruskal-Wallis tests. TCRdb holds this immuneACCESS table with in-frame rearrangements only. Some clones are missing; in checked studies, unresolved V genes explain under half, and the rest has no known cause. From that table come the V and J calls and clone size; the DNA was used to work out D and trimming. The sample table lists approximately 5,000 clones, about 70% of them with a count of one. Approximately 7.5% of the sample lies in the top ten.

Study-wide findings and limitations: The highest top T cell clone frequencies were observed in normal lung, and a progressive decrease in top T cell clone frequencies appeared to occur from AAH through AIS, MIA and invasive adenocarcinoma. Normal lung showed the highest clonality, whereas later-stage lesions appeared to have higher T cell density and diversity but lower clonality. KRAS-mutant nodules showed the highest T cell clonality compared with EGFR-mutant or double wild-type lesions. The findings rested on association rather than direct causation, and larger cohorts with long-term follow-up and longitudinal biopsies were considered necessary. Because every patient came from Japan and China, how well the results apply to Western populations was uncertain.

As for this clone: The antigen this receptor binds is unknown. Base quality data are lacking; no much larger clone is found one base away.

Resection was performed on patients in Japan or China between the mid-2010s and the late 2010s. Two lung cancer pathologists independently reviewed H&E slides to confirm the histologic diagnosis of every case. For nucleic acid extraction, premalignant or tumor cells were enriched by macro-dissection following pathologic assessment. FFPE tissue was used for DNA isolation with the AllPrep DNA/RNA FFPE Kit. The receptor chain draws on TRBV18 and TRBJ1-2, with the D gene not confidently named. The sample taken for sequencing was FFPE lung adenocarcinoma in situ tissue. Explained via the paper, the cell subset or site label denotes: preinvasive adenocarcinoma in situ (AIS). The clonotype originates from a person aged 60-79 years with lung adenocarcinoma. The CDR3 here reads CASSNQGGNGYTF. The bases read TGTGCCAGCTCAAACCAAGGAGGGAATGGCTACACCTTC.